The next 22 T cell receptor beta chains were all read from a single sample in a study of blood T cell repertoires in COVID-19. Produced via immunoSEQ multiplex PCR; TCRdb's table is partial and in-frame only. The sample lists roughly 220,000 clones, about 87% occurring once. Material for sequencing was PBMCs or T cells enriched from blood (not recorded which). These TCRs come from a woman in her twenties or thirties who had recovered from COVID-19.

The chain's CDR3 is CASTEPNQPQHF. The CDR3 nucleotides read TGTGCCAGCACTGAGCCCAATCAGCCCCAGCATTTT. V is TRBV7-2 and J is TRBJ1-5; unclear D gene. CDR1 and CDR2 (germline): SGHTA, FQGNSA. The CDR3 has 12 residues. V lost 7 bases to trimming and J lost 3 bases, with 7 bases between them.

This clone was detected only once. In DNA, the CDR3 is TGTGCCAGCAGCGCCAGGACAGAGAACACCGGGGAGCTGTTTTTT. Translation: CASSARTENTGELFF. The chain has TRBV9 and TRBJ2-2; possible D gene TRBD1, 6 bases. V was shortened by 3 bases and J by 1 base, with 10 bases between the two germline ends. Germline-derived CDR1 and CDR2 are SGDLS and YYNGEE. The CDR3 sequence is 15 residues long. Full variable domain (rest looked up from reference TRBV9 and TRBJ2-2): DSGVTQTPKHLITATGQRVTLRCSPRSGDLSVYWYQQSLDQGLQFLIQYYNGEERAKGNILERFSAQQFPDLHSELNLSSLELGDSALYFCASSARTENTGELFFGEGSRLTVL.

This clone was observed a single time. The chain combines TRBV5-1 with TRBJ1-3; no clear D. The ends were cut back, 0 bases at V and 2 bases at J, with 12 bases in the middle. This CDR3 is 16 amino acids long. CDR1 and CDR2 from the germline V gene are SGHRS and YFSETQ. This CDR3 is CASSLASPTTGNTIYF. The CDR3 coding sequence is TGCGCCAGCAGCTTGGCCTCTCCTACTACTGGAAACACCATATATTTT.

V gene TRBV4-3 combines with J gene TRBJ2-5; TRBD2 agrees at 8 bases. V dropped 0 bases and J dropped 1; count of bases not matched to a gene: 7. From germline, CDR1 is LGHNA and CDR2 YSLEER. This CDR3 region has 17 residues. This CDR3 reads CASSQDRARGGQETQYF. As DNA, the CDR3 is TGCGCCAGCAGCCAAGATAGGGCCCGGGGGGGCCAAGAGACCCAGTACTTC.

This clone showed up just a few times. The CDR3 loop reads CASSLRDRTEEQFF. CDR3 nucleotide sequence: TGTGCCAGCAGCTTAAGAGACAGGACGGAGGAGCAGTTCTTC. The chain combines TRBV7-9 with TRBJ2-1, with a possible D match to TRBD1 (6 bases). The germline V and J ends were trimmed by 2 bases and 10 bases, with 15 bases remaining between them. Germline V gene sequence: CDR1 SEHNR, CDR2 FQNEAQ (reference sequence). This CDR3 spans 14 amino acids.

This clone is a singleton in its sample. This chain links TRBV19 with TRBJ1-1, with 7 bases aligning to TRBD1. Germline V gene sequence: CDR1 LNHDA, CDR2 SQIVND (reference sequence). J lost 3 bases, V lost 4 bases, and 2 bases had no gene match. The CDR3 loop spans 13 amino acids. The CDR3 is CASSRDRHTEAFF. Written as DNA, the CDR3 is TGTGCCAGTAGTAGGGACAGACACACTGAAGCTTTCTTT.

This sequence joins TRBV7-6 and TRBJ2-2, with 8 bases lining up with TRBD2. This CDR3 comprises 16 residues. With V trimmed by 4 bases and J by 5 bases, 9 bases remained unmatched. Germline loops: CDR1 SGHVS, CDR2 FNYEAQ. The CDR3 reads CASSSPGLVHTGELFF. The CDR3, as DNA: TGTGCCAGCAGCTCCCCGGGACTAGTCCATACCGGGGAGCTGTTTTTT.

This clone has just a few counts. The V call is TRBV7-3, the J call TRBJ2-6; D remains ambiguous. The length of the CDR3 is 18 residues. Germline V gene data show CDR1 as SGHTA and CDR2 as FQGTGA. Trimming removed 0 bases at V and 0 bases at J, with 12 bases between. The CDR3 spells CASSLTAGQHSGANVLTF. The CDR3 DNA is TGTGCCAGCAGCTTAACGGCAGGCCAACACTCTGGGGCCAACGTCCTGACTTTC.

The V and J genes are TRBV7-9 and TRBJ2-3, with 7 bases lining up with TRBD2. Germline CDR1 SEHNR, CDR2 FQNEAQ (reference sequence). J gave up 0 bases and V 2 bases, and 5 bases lay outside the gene matches. There are 16 residues in the CDR3. The CDR3: CASSLSSGPSTDTQYF. The CDR3 DNA reads as TGTGCCAGCAGCTTAAGTAGCGGGCCCAGCACAGATACGCAGTATTTT.

The CDR3 DNA is TGTGCCAGCAGCTTAACGTTGGACAGATACCCCGGGGAGCTGTTTTTT. Translated: CASSLTLDRYPGELFF. The chain joins TRBV7-3 to TRBJ2-2; D might be TRBD1 (6 bases). Germline V CDR1 and CDR2: SGHTA, FQGTGA. With 0 bases removed from V and 6 bases from J, the gap between germline ends came to 14 bases. The CDR3 runs 16 residues.

Comment on this clone: The same CDR3 also results from other DNA sequences found in this sample. The CDR3 loop is CASSAGSYNEQFF. In DNA, the CDR3 is TGTGCCAGCTCAGCAGGTTCCTACAATGAGCAGTTCTTC. The J gene is TRBJ2-1, the V gene TRBV18; D unclear. V was pared by 5 bases and J by 1 base, with 6 bases between. CDR3 length: 13 amino acids. The germline CDR1 and CDR2 sequences are KGHSH and LQKENI.

This chain links TRBV10-2 with TRBJ1-4; D is uncertain. CDR3 length equals 13 residues. V shed 6 bases and J shed 6 bases, with 11 bases lying between them. The germline V gene encodes CDR1 WSHSY and CDR2 SAAADI. CDR3 coding DNA: TGCGCCAGCAGAACGGGGAGGGATGAAAAACTGTTTTTT. Its translation: CASRTGRDEKLFF.

The genes are TRBV11-2 and TRBJ1-2, with a tentative D call TRBD1 (5 bases). CDR1 is SGHAT, CDR2 FQNNGV, per germline. The germline V and J ends were trimmed by 0 bases and 4 bases, with 12 bases remaining between them. The CDR3 has 15 amino acids. The CDR3, as DNA: TGTGCCAGCAGCTTAGATATGGGGCAGCCCTATGGCTACACCTTC. Protein product: CASSLDMGQPYGYTF.

J is TRBJ2-7 and V is TRBV9; 10 bases line up with TRBD2. CDR1 and CDR2 from the germline V gene are SGDLS and YYNGEE. The CDR3 has 15 residues. V shed 0 bases and J 5 bases; nucleotides not matched to a gene: 5. The CDR3, as DNA: TGTGCCAGCAGCGTAGAAACTAGCGGGGTCCACGAGCAGTACTTC. Its protein product is CASSVETSGVHEQYF. Looking up the rest from reference TRBV9 and TRBJ2-7 gives the full variable domain: DSGVTQTPKHLITATGQRVTLRCSPRSGDLSVYWYQQSLDQGLQFLIQYYNGEERAKGNILERFSAQQFPDLHSELNLSSLELGDSALYFCASSVETSGVHEQYFGPGTRLTVT.

The chain couples TRBV7-7 to TRBJ2-1; 7 nucleotides align to TRBD2. V lost 4 bases to trimming and J lost 10 bases; unmatched junction nucleotides: 13. Germline assignment: CDR1 SSHAT and CDR2 FNYEAQ (reference sequence). CDR3 length: 15 residues. CDR3 DNA sequence: TGTGCCAGCAGCTCGGAGCGGGGCCCCCTCCTAGAGCAGTTCTTC. Translated: CASSSERGPLLEQFF.

This clone was observed once. This sequence joins TRBV4-3 and TRBJ1-5; 7 bases map to TRBD1. Germline assignment: CDR1 LGHNA and CDR2 YSLEER. There are 16 residues in the CDR3. Trimming removed 4 bases from V and 2 bases from J; junction bases left unmatched: 8. CDR3 sequence: CASSPRTGGGNQPQHF. The CDR3 DNA reads as TGCGCCAGCAGCCCTCGGACAGGAGGGGGCAATCAGCCCCAGCATTTT.

This sequence joins TRBV7-8 and TRBJ1-2; TRBD1 might be the D (5 bases). The CDR3 is 14 residues long. CDR1 is SGHVS, CDR2 FQNEAQ, per germline. V lost 7 bases, J lost 4 bases, and 16 bases lay in between. CDR3 DNA: TGTGCCAGCACACCGGTGGGGGGGAGCTATGGCTACACCTTC. This encodes CASTPVGGSYGYTF.

This clone was recorded at least ten times. The chain links TRBV5-6 to TRBJ1-5; D gene uncertain. The germline V and J ends were trimmed by 1 base and 7 bases, with 9 bases remaining between them. The CDR3 is 13 residues long. Germline assignment: CDR1 SGHDT and CDR2 YYEEEE. In nucleotides, the CDR3 is TGTGCCAGCAGCTTGCAATCAGTCCAGCCCCAGCATTTT. It is translated as CASSLQSVQPQHF.

This chain joins TRBV20-1 and TRBJ2-2; D is perhaps TRBD1 (5 bases). Trimming stripped 3 bases from V and 5 bases from J, with 16 bases between. The germline CDR1 and CDR2 sequences are DFQATT and SNEGSKA (reference sequence). This CDR3 region has 15 residues. CDR3 in DNA: TGCAGTGCTAGTGAGTTTGCAGGGCCAACCGGGGAGCTGTTTTTT. Its translation is CSASEFAGPTGELFF.

The V gene is TRBV6-5, the J gene TRBJ2-2; 7 bases are a match to TRBD1. V dropped 5 bases and J dropped 6; count of bases not matched to a gene: 6. This CDR3 is built from 14 residues. From germline, CDR1 is MNHEY and CDR2 SVGAGI. CDR3 residues: CASSRQGGSGELFF. The CDR3 coding sequence is TGTGCCAGCAGTCGACAGGGTGGGTCCGGGGAGCTGTTTTTT.

This chain uses TRBV4-3 with TRBJ2-1; TRBD2 might be the D (6 bases). Trimming cost V 3 bases and J 4 bases, with 16 bases left between them. Germline assignment: CDR1 LGHNA and CDR2 YSLEER. The CDR3 is 16 amino acids. Here the CDR3 reads CASSHGLVGGYNEQFF. The CDR3 DNA follows: TGCGCCAGCAGCCATGGCTTGGTGGGGGGATACAATGAGCAGTTCTTC.

The chain combines TRBV7-2 with TRBJ1-5, with 7 bases that match TRBD1. Looked up from germline, CDR1 is SGHTA and CDR2 is FQGNSA. The ends lost 5 bases at V and 7 bases at J; junction bases unmatched: 8. This CDR3 spans 14 amino acids. The CDR3 protein is CASSRGQLVQPQHF. Here the CDR3 DNA reads TGTGCCAGCAGCCGGGGACAGCTAGTGCAGCCCCAGCATTTT.